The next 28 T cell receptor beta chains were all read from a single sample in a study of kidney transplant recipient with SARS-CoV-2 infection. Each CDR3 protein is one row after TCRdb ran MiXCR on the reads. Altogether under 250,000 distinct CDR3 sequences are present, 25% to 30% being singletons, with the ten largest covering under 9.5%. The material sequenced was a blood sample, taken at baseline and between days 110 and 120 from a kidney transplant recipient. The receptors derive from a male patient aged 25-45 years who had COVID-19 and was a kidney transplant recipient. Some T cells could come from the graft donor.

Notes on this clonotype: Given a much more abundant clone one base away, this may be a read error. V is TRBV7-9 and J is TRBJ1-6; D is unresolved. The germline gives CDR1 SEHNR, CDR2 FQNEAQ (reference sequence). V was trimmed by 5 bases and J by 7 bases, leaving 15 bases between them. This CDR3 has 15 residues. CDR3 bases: TGTGCCAGCAGCCGGTCGGGCGGGGAAAATTCACCCCTCCACTTT. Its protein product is CASSRSGGENSPLHF.

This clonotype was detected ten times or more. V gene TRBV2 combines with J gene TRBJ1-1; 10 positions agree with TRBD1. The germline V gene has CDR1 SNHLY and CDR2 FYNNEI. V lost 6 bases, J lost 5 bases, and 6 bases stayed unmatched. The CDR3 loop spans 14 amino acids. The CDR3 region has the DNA TGTGCCAGCAGAACCGGGACAGGGGCTACTGAAGCTTTCTTT. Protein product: CASRTGTGATEAFF.

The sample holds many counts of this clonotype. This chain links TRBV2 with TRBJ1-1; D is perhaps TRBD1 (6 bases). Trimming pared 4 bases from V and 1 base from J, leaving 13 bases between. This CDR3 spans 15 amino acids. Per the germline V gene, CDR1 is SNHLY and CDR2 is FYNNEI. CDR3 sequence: CASSVNPGQNTEAFF. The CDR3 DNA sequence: TGTGCCAGCAGTGTAAACCCGGGACAGAACACTGAAGCTTTCTTT.

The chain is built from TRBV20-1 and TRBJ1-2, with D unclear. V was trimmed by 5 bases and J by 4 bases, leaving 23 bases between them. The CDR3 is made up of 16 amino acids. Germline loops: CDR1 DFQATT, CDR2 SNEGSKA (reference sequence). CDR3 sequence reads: CSADGGLFRKTYGYTF. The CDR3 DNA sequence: TGCAGTGCTGATGGAGGGCTGTTTCGAAAGACCTATGGCTACACCTTC.

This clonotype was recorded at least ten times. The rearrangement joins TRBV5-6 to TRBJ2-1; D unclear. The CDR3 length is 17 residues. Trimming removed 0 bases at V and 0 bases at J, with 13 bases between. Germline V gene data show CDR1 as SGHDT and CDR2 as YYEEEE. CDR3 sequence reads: CASSLVDLRSSYNEQFF. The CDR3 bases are TGTGCCAGCAGCTTGGTAGATCTTAGGAGCTCCTACAATGAGCAGTTCTTC.

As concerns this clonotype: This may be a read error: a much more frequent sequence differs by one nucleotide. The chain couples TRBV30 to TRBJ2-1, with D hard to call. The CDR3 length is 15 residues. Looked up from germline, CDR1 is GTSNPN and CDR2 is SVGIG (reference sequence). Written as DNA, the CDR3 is TGTGCCCGGAGTGTGGATAGGAGCTCCTACAATGAGCAGTTCTTC. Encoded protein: CARSVDRSSYNEQFF.

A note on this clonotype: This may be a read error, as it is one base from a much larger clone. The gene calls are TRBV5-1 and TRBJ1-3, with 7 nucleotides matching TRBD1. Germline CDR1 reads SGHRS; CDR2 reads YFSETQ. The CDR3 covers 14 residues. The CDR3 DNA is TGCGCCGGCAGCTTCGGGACAGTCGTGGACACCATATATTTT. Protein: CAGSFGTVVDTIYF.

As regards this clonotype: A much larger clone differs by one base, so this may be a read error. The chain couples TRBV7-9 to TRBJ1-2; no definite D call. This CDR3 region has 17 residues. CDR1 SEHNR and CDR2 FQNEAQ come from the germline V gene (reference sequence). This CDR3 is CAGSKSLYHGKTYGYTF. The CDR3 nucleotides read TGTGCCGGCAGCAAGTCCCTATACCATGGAAAGACCTATGGCTACACCTTC. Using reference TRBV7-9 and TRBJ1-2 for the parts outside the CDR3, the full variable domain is DTGVSQNPRHKITKRGQNVTFRCDPISEHNRLYWYRQTLGQGPEFLTYFQNEAQLEKSRLLSDRFSAERPKGSFSTLEIQRTEQGDSAMYLCAGSKSLYHGKTYGYTFGSGTRLTVV.

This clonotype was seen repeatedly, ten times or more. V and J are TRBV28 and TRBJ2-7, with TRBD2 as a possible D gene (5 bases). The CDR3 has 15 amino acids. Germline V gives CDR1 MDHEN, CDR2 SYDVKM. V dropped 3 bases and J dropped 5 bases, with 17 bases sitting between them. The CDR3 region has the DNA TGTGCCAGCAGTTTCTCACGTTTCGGGGAGAACGAGCAGTACTTC. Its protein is CASSFSRFGENEQYF.

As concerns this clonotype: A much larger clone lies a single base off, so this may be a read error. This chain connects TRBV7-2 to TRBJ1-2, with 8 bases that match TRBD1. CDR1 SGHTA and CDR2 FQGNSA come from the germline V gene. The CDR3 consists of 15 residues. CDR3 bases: TGTGCCAGCAACTTAATAATGACAGGGGAGTATGGCTACACCTTC. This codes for CASNLIMTGEYGYTF.

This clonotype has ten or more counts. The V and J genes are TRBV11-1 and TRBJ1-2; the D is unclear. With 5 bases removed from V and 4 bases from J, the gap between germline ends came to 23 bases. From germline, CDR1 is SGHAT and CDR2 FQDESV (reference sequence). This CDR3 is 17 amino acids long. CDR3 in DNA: TGTGCCAGCAGCAACGACTATAAGGCTGGAAAGACCTATGGCTACACCTTC. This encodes CASSNDYKAGKTYGYTF.

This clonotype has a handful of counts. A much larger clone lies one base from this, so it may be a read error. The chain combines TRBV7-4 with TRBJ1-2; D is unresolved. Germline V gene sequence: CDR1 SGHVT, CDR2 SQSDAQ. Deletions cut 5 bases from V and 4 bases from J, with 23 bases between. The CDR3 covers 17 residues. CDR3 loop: CASSLGYSARKTYGYTF. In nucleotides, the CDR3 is TGTGCCAGCAGCCTTGGGTATTCAGCTCGAAAGACCTATGGCTACACCTTC.

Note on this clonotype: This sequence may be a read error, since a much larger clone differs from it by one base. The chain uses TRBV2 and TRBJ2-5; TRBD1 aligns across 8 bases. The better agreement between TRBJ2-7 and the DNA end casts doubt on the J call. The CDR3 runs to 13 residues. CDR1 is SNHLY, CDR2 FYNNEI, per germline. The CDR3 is CARRPGQGYEQYF. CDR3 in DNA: TGTGCCAGGCGACCCGGACAGGGCTACGAGCAGTACTTC.

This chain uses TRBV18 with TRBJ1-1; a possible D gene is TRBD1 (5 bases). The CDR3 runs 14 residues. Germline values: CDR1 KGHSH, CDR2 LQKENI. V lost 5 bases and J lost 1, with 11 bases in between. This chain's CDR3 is CASSASGGNTEAFF. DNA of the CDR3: TGTGCCAGCTCAGCTTCTGGGGGGAACACTGAAGCTTTCTTT.

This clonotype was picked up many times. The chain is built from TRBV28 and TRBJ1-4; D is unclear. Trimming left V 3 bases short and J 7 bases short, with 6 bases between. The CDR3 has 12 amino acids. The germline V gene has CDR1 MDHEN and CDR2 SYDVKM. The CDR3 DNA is TGTGCCAGCAGTTTGAACGGTGAAAAACTGTTTTTT. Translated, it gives CASSLNGEKLFF.

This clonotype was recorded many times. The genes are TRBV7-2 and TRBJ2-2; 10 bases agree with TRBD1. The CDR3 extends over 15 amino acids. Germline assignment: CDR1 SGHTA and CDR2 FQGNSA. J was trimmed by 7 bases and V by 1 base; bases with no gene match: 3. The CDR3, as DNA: TGTGCCAGCAGCTTAGGACAGGGGGCTGACGGGGAGCTGTTTTTT. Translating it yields CASSLGQGADGELFF.

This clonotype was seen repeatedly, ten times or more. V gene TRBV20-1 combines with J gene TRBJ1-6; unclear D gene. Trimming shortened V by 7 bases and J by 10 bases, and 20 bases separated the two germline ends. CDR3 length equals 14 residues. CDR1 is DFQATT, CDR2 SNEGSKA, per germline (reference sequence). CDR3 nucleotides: TGCAGTGTTAGCAGAGGTAGGGCCAACTCACCCCTCCACTTT. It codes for CSVSRGRANSPLHF.

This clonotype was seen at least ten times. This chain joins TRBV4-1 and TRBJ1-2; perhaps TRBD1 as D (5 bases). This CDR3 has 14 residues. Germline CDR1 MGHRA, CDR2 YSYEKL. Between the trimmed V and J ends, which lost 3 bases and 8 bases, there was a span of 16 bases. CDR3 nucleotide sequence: TGCGCCAGCAGCCAGGGGGGGGAGGCACGGGGCTACACCTTC. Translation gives CASSQGGEARGYTF.

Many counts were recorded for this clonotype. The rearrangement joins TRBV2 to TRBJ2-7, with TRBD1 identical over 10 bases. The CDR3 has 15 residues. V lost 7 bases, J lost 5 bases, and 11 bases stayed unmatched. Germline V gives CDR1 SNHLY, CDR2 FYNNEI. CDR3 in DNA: TGTGCCAGCACCAAGGACAGGGGGGTGGACGACGAGCAGTACTTC. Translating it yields CASTKDRGVDDEQYF.

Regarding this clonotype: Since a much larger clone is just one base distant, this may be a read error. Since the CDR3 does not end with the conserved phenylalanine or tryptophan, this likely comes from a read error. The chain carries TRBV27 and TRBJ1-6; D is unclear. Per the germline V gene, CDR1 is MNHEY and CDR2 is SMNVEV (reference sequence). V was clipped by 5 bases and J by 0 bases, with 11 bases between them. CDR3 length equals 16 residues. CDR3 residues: CASSPNIGSYNSPLHL. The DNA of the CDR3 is TGTGCCAGCAGTCCTAACATTGGCTCCTATAATTCACCCCTCCACCTT.

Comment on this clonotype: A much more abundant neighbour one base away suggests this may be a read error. The CDR3 loop reads CASSLGRSGANVLTF. Written as DNA, the CDR3 is TGTGCCAGCAGCTTGGGGCGCTCTGGGGCCAACGTCCTGACTTTC. The chain has TRBV5-4 and TRBJ2-6; D not resolved. The CDR3 is made up of 15 amino acids. The germline V and J ends were trimmed by 0 bases and 0 bases, with 4 bases remaining between them. Germline V CDR1 and CDR2: SGHNT, YYREEE (reference sequence).

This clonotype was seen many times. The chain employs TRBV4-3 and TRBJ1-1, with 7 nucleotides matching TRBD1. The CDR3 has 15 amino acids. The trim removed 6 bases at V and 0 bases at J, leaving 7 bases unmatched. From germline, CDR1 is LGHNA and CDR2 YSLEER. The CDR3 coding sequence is TGCGCCAGCAGTGCATTAGGGGGCTTGAACACTGAAGCTTTCTTT. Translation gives CASSALGGLNTEAFF.

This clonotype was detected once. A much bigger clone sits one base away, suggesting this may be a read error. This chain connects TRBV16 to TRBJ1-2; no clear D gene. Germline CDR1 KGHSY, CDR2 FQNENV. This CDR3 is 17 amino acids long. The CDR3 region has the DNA TGTGCCGGCAGCGAAGACCGGGTCGTTAGAAAGACCTATGGCTACACCTTC. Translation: CAGSEDRVVRKTYGYTF. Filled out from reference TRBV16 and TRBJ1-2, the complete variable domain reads GEEVAQTPKHLVRGEGQKAKLYCAPIKGHSYVFWYQQVLKNEFKFLISFQNENVFDETGMPKERFSAKCLPNSPCSLEIQATKLEDSAVYFCAGSEDRVVRKTYGYTFGSGTRLTVV.

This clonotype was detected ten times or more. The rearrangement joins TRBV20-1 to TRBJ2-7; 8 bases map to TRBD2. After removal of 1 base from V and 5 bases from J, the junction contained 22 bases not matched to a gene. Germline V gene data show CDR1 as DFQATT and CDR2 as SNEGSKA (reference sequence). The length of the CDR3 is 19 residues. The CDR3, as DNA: TGCAGTGCTAGAGGTTTCAGCCCCGGGGCTAGCGGGCTCCTCGACGAGCAGTACTTC. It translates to CSARGFSPGASGLLDEQYF.

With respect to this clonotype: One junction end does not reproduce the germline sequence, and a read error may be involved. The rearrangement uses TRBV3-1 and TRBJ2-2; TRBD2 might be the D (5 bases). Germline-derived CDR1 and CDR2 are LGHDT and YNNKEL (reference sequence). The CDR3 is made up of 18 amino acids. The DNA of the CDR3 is TGTGCCAGCAGCCTGAGAACTCCCATTTCAGGCTTGACCGGGGAGCCGTTTTTT. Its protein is CASSLRTPISGLTGEPFF.

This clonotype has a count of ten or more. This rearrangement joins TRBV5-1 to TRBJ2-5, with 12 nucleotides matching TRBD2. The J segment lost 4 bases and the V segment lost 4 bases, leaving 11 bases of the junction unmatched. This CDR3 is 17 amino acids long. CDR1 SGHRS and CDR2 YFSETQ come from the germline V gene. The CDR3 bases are TGCGCCAGCAGCCCCATGACTAGCGGGAGTGTGTCAGAGACCCAGTACTTC. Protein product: CASSPMTSGSVSETQYF.

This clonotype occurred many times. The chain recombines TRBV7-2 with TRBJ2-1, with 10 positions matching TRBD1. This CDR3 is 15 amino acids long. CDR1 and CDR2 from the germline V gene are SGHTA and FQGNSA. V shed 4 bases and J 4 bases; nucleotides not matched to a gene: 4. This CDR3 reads CASSWGQGIYNEQFF. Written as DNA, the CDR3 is TGTGCCAGCAGCTGGGGACAGGGGATTTACAATGAGCAGTTCTTC. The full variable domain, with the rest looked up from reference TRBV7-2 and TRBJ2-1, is GAGVSQSPSNKVTEKGKDVELRCDPISGHTALYWYRQSLGQGLEFLIYFQGNSAPDKSGLPSDRFSAERTGGSVSTLTIQRTQQEDSAVYLCASSWGQGIYNEQFFGPGTRLTVL.

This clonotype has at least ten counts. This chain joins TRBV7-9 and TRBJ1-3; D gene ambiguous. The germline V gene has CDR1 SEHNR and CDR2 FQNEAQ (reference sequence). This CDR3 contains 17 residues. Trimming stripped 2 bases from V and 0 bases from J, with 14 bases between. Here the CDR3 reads CASSLRSTFPSGNTIYF. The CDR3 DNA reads TGTGCCAGCAGCTTAAGGTCGACATTCCCCTCTGGAAACACCATATATTTT.